A single sample gave rise to the 3 T cell receptor beta chains below, sequenced in a study of T cell repertoires in cytomegalovirus infection. From the reads, TCRdb called clonotypes with MiXCR, one entry per CDR3 protein. The sample carries over 90,000 distinct CDR3 sequences, approximately 15% recorded once. Sample: PBMCs. Source of these receptors: a human donor in good health (CMV status not recorded). Some clones in this sample may be carry-over from other donors' samples.

The chain has TRBV11-2 and TRBJ2-1, with D perhaps matching TRBD1 (5 bases). The germline V gene has CDR1 SGHAT and CDR2 FQNNGV. The CDR3 runs 13 residues. V lost 7 bases to trimming and J lost 8 bases, with 15 bases between them. Here the CDR3 reads CASKKGFTDEQFF. The DNA for the CDR3 is TGTGCCAGCAAAAAGGGGTTTACCGATGAGCAGTTCTTC.

CDR3 loop: CASLTGAPPAFF. As DNA, the CDR3 is TGTGCCAGCCTTACAGGTGCTCCTCCGGCTTTCTTT. J is TRBJ1-1 and V is TRBV19; D might be TRBD1 (5 bases). The length of the CDR3 is 12 residues. Germline V gene data show CDR1 as LNHDA and CDR2 as SQIVND (reference sequence). V gave up 9 bases and J gave up 11 bases, with 19 bases separating them. Full variable domain (remainder filled in from reference TRBV19 and TRBJ1-1): DGGITQSPKYLFRKEGQNVTLSCEQNLNHDAMYWYRQDPGQGLRLIYYSQIVNDFQKGDIAEGYSVSREKKESFPLTVTSAQKNPTAFYLCASLTGAPPAFFGQGTRLTVV.

This clonotype has only a few counts. V gene TRBV12-5 combines with J gene TRBJ1-1; D unresolved. CDR1 and CDR2 from the germline V gene are LGHNT and FRNRAP. Trimming pared 9 bases from V and 4 bases from J, leaving 15 bases between. The CDR3 is 13 amino acids. This chain's CDR3 is CASSTFGVTEAFF. The CDR3 nucleotides are TGTGCTAGCTCGACCTTTGGGGTCACTGAAGCTTTCTTT.